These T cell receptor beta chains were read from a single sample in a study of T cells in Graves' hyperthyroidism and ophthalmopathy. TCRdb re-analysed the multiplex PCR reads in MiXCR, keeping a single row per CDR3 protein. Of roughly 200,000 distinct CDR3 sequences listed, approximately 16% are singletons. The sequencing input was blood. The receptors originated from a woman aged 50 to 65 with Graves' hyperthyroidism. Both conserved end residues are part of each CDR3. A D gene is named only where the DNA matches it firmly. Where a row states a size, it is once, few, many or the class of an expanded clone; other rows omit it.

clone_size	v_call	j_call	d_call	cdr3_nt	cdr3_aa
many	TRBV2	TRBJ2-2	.	TGTGCCAGCAGTGAATTAGGGCAGTGGTCCGGGGAGCTGTTTTTT	CASSELGQWSGELFF
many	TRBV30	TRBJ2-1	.	TGTGCCTGGAGTGTAGACGGGCAACGGGAGCAGTTCTTC	CAWSVDGQREQFF
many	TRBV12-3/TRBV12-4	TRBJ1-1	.	TGTGCCAGCAGTCTTATCTCTGGTGGCACTGAAGCTTTCTTT	CASSLISGGTEAFF
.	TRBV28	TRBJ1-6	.	TGTGCCAGCAGCCAGAGGGGGATGAAGTCACCCCTCCACTTT	CASSQRGMKSPLHF
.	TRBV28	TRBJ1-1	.	TGTGCCAGCAGTACCGGGATGAACACTGAAGCTTTCTTT	CASSTGMNTEAFF
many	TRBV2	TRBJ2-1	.	TGTGCCAGCAGTGATGTCCACTACAATGAGCAGTTCTTC	CASSDVHYNEQFF
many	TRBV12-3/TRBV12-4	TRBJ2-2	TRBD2	TGTGCCAGCAGTTTAATAGCGGGAGGAAACACCGGGGAGCTGTTTTTT	CASSLIAGGNTGELFF
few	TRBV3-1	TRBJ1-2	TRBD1	TGTGCCAGCGGACAGGGGAATAACTATGGCTACACCTTC	CASGQGNNYGYTF
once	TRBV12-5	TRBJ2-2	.	TGTGCTAGTGGCTCCGGGGCCTACACCGGGGAGCTGTTTTTT	CASGSGAYTGELFF
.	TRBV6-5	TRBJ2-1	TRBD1	TGTGCCAGCAGTTACGATGCCGGGACAGGGGGAGAAGAGCAGTTCTTC	CASSYDAGTGGEEQFF
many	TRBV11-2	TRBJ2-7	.	TGTGCCAGCAGCTTAGCCGGGTTCGAGCAGTACTTC	CASSLAGFEQYF
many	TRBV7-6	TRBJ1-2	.	TGTGCCAGCAGCGTACCACAGGGCGGCTACACCTTC	CASSVPQGGYTF
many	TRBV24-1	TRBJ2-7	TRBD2	TGTGCCACCAGTGATTATAAGCGGGAAGATGCGCAGTACTTC	CATSDYKREDAQYF
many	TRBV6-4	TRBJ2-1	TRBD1	TGTGCCAGCAGTGACTCGACCGGCAGGGGGCCGGATGAGCAGTTCTTC	CASSDSTGRGPDEQFF
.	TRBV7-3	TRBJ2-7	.	TGTGCCAGCAGCTTAGAGCGGAACTCCTACGAGCAGTACTTC	CASSLERNSYEQYF
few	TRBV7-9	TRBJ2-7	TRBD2	TGTGCCAGCAGCTCCACCCCCGGGTCACTAGCGGAAAACCCCTCCTACGAGCAGTACTTC	CASSSTPGSLAENPSYEQYF
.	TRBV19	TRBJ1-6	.	TGTGCCAGTAGTATTGGGAAAGGCTATAATTCACCCCTCCACTTT	CASSIGKGYNSPLHF
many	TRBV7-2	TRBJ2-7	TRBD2	TGTGCCAGCAGCTCCCGCAGGGAGGGTACCTACGAGCAGTACTTC	CASSSRREGTYEQYF
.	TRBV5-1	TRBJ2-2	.	TGCGCCAGCAGCCCCGGGACCCAAACCGGGGAGCTGTTTTTT	CASSPGTQTGELFF
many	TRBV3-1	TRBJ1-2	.	TGTGCCAGCAGCCAAGAGAGCCTCTCCCCATATGGCTACACCTTC	CASSQESLSPYGYTF
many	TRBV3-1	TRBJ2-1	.	TGTGCCAGCAGCCAAGACTCCGGAAAATTACAGTTCTTC	CASSQDSGKLQFF
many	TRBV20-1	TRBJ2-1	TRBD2	TGCAGTGCTAAACCGGGACTAGCGGGAGAGGCGCAGTTCTTC	CSAKPGLAGEAQFF
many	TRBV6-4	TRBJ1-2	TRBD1	TGTGCCAGCAGTCCCCCGACAGGGAGGCATGGCTACACCTTC	CASSPPTGRHGYTF
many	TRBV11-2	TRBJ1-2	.	TGTGCCAGCAGCTTCAACAGGGTCGGCTACACCTTC	CASSFNRVGYTF
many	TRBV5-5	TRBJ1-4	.	TGTGCCAGCAGCCAGGTGCGGGGGGCAGTAGATGAAAAACTGTTTTTT	CASSQVRGAVDEKLFF
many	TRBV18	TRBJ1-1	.	TGTGCCAGCTCACCAACAGACCAGCCGAACACTGAAGCTTTCTTT	CASSPTDQPNTEAFF
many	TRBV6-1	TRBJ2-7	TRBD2	TGTGCCAGCAGCCTAGCGGGGGCAGGGTCCTACGAGCAGTACTTC	CASSLAGAGSYEQYF
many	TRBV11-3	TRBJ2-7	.	TGTGCCAGCAGCTTAGGGCAGCCGATCTACGAGCAGTACTTC	CASSLGQPIYEQYF
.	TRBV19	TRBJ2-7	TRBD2	TGTGCCAGTAGCCTAAAACTAGCGGCCCCCTACGAGCAGTACTTC	CASSLKLAAPYEQYF
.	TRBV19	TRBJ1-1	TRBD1	TGTGCCACGTGGACAGGGGGAGCGGGGACTGAAGCTTTCTTT	CATWTGGAGTEAFF
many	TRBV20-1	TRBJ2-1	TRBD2	TGCAGTGCTAGCTGGGGAGCGGGAGAACCGAGGGAGCAGTTCTTC	CSASWGAGEPREQFF
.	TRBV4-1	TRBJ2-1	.	TGCGCCAGCAGCCAAGTCAGGGGTGATGAGCAGTTCTTC	CASSQVRGDEQFF
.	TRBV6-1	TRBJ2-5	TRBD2	TGTGCCAGCAGTGAAGCCCTAGCGGGAGGCCTAAGGGAGACCCAGTACTTC	CASSEALAGGLRETQYF
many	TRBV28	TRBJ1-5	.	TGTGCCAGCAGTCCCCAACAGGGAGGACACGGTCAGCCCCAGCATTTT	CASSPQQGGHGQPQHF
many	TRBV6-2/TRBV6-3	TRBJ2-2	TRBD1	TGTGCCAGCAGGCGACCGACAGGGGGCCAAAAGAACACCGGGGAGCTGTTTTTT	CASRRPTGGQKNTGELFF
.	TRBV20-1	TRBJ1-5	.	TGCAGTGCTGCCCATAGCAATCAGCCCCAGCATTTT	CSAAHSNQPQHF
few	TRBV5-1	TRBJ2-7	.	TGCGCCAGCAGCTTGGACACCTCCTACGAGCAGTACTTC	CASSLDTSYEQYF
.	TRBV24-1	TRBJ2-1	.	TGTGCCACCAGCAGGGACGTTTACAATGAGCAGTTCTTC	CATSRDVYNEQFF
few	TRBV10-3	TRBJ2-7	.	TGTGCCATCAGTGAGTCGATTAGCTTCAGTAGGGCAAGCTCCTACGAGCAGTACTTC	CAISESISFSRASSYEQYF
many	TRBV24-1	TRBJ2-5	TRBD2	TGTGCCACCAGTGATCTGTTAAGCGGGAGCGCCCAAGAGACCCAGTACTTC	CATSDLLSGSAQETQYF
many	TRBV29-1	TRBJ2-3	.	TGCAGCGCCGGGGGAGGCCAACGCACAGATACGCAGTATTTT	CSAGGGQRTDTQYF
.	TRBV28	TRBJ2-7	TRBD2	TGTGCCAGCAGTTTACCGTCTAGCGGGAGGTGCCCCTACGAGCAGTACTTC	CASSLPSSGRCPYEQYF